This T cell receptor beta chain was obtained from a study of regulatory T cells in long-lasting Graves disease. Findings and limits, study-wide: Gene preferences differed: TRBV28, TRBJ1-2, TRBJ2-5 in persistent cases.

This clonotype has at least ten counts. Its specificity is unknown. The time point was: newly diagnosed GD, antithyroid drugs for less than 3 months. With RNA extracted from PBMCs as input, the TCR library was made. CDR3 length: 14 amino acids. Germline values: CDR1 SGHTA, CDR2 FQGNSA. V was clipped by 1 base and J by 6 bases, with 13 bases between them. Building the TCR beta libraries relied on iRepertoire HTBI primers, and CDR3 regions underwent Arm-PCR. MiXCR, run by TCRdb on the multiplex PCR reads, gives a single entry per CDR3 protein. The repertoire holds a few hundred thousand distinct CDR3 sequences, with 20% to 25% as singletons.

This sequence was found in a female donor with Graves disease. The input for sequencing was peripheral blood mononuclear cells (PBMCs), taken at new diagnosis, from a patient treated with antithyroid drugs. J is TRBJ2-7 and V is TRBV7-2; the D gene is possibly TRBD1 (6 bases). The CDR3 loop is CASSLGQAIGEQYF. The CDR3 region has the DNA TGTGCCAGCAGCTTAGGACAGGCGATCGGCGAGCAGTACTTC.